The 26 T cell receptor beta chains reported below all come from one sample, sequenced in a study of read filtering for tumor transcriptome and immune sequencing. This library used around 400 ng RNA and molecular barcoded adaptors spanning alpha/delta and beta/gamma chains. Via MiXCR, TCRdb re-called the reads, giving one row per CDR3 protein. Among more than 30,000 distinct CDR3 sequences listed, about 14% were seen once. Input material: a population of CD138-negative cells sorted from bone marrow. The receptors come from a donor at least 40 years old with multiple myeloma.

This clonotype was counted a few times. The rearrangement uses TRBV7-9 and TRBJ1-1, with no clear D. The CDR3 extends over 15 amino acids. The germline V and J ends were trimmed by 7 bases and 1 base, with 16 bases remaining between them. Germline V gives CDR1 SEHNR, CDR2 FQNEAQ (reference sequence). In DNA form, the CDR3 reads TGTGCCAGCACCCCGGGAGCAGGCCAGAACACTGAAGCTTTCTTT. This sequence encodes CASTPGAGQNTEAFF.

The sample holds many counts of this clonotype. The rearrangement joins TRBV20-1 to TRBJ1-2; D call uncertain. This CDR3 has 10 residues. Trimming took 5 bases from V and 5 from J, leaving 6 bases between them. Germline loops: CDR1 DFQATT, CDR2 SNEGSKA (reference sequence). CDR3 DNA sequence: TGCAGTGCTCAACTTTATGGCTACACCTTC. Translation gives CSAQLYGYTF.

This clonotype came up many times. The chain combines TRBV7-9 with TRBJ2-1, with 9 bases matching TRBD2. Germline V gene sequence: CDR1 SEHNR, CDR2 FQNEAQ (reference sequence). Trimming at V came to 7 bases and at J to 2 bases, leaving 3 bases not matched to a gene. The CDR3 consists of 14 residues. CDR3 sequence (DNA): TGTGCCAGCAACGGACTAGCGCCCTACAATGAGCAGTTCTTC. Translating it yields CASNGLAPYNEQFF.

This clonotype was counted at least ten times. The V gene is TRBV7-2, the J gene TRBJ2-7; 8 positions match TRBD1. CDR1 is SGHTA, CDR2 FQGNSA, per germline. This CDR3 region has 14 residues. With 5 bases clipped from V and 2 bases from J, the junction kept 5 bases outside the gene matches. DNA of the CDR3: TGTGCCAGCAGCCAACAACAGGGGGCCTACGAGCAGTACTTC. This codes for CASSQQQGAYEQYF.

This clonotype was observed many times. The genes are TRBV6-5 and TRBJ2-1; 7 bases align to TRBD1. Per germline, CDR1 MNHEY and CDR2 SVGAGI. Germline trimming cut 6 bases from V and 5 bases from J; bases unmatched to any gene: 7. CDR3 length: 14 amino acids. CDR3 nucleotides: TGTGCCAGCAGCCTACAGGGGCTCAACAATGAGCAGTTCTTC. As protein: CASSLQGLNNEQFF.

The sample holds many counts of this clonotype. The V call is TRBV28, the J call TRBJ2-1; D is ambiguous. Trimming removed 6 bases at V and 0 bases at J, with 3 bases between. This CDR3 contains 12 residues. Germline-derived CDR1 and CDR2 are MDHEN and SYDVKM. This CDR3 is CASSFSYNEQFF. In nucleotides, the CDR3 is TGTGCCAGCAGCTTCTCCTACAATGAGCAGTTCTTC.

The J gene is TRBJ2-1, the V gene TRBV7-8; 7 bases are a match to TRBD1. The CDR3 covers 11 residues. Germline V gene data show CDR1 as SGHVS and CDR2 as FQNEAQ. V shed 8 bases and J 13 bases; nucleotides not matched to a gene: 8. CDR3 in DNA: TGTGCCAGCGGAGCCGGGACAGCCCAGTTCTTC. It codes for CASGAGTAQFF. Looking up the rest from reference TRBV7-8 and TRBJ2-1 gives the full variable domain: GAGVSQSPRYKVAKRGQDVALRCDPISGHVSLFWYQQALGQGPEFLTYFQNEAQLDKSGLPSDRFFAERPEGSVSTLKIQRTQQEDSAVYLCASGAGTAQFFGPGTRLTVL.

In regard to this clonotype: A read error may be the cause here, since a much bigger clone is one base away. The missing conserved phenylalanine or tryptophan at the end of this CDR3 makes a read error likely. The J gene is TRBJ1-1, the V gene TRBV29-1; possible D gene TRBD1, 5 bases. The CDR3 has 13 residues. Between the trimmed V and J ends, which lost 6 bases and 8 bases, there was a span of 19 bases. Germline CDR1 reads SQVTM; CDR2 reads ANQGSEA. The CDR3 reads CSVIIGHETEAFS. CDR3 sequence (DNA): TGCAGCGTGATTATCGGACACGAAACCGAAGCTTTCTCT.

This clonotype was picked up many times. The V gene is TRBV4-3, the J gene TRBJ2-1, with TRBD2 as a possible D gene (6 bases). CDR3 length equals 15 residues. Deletions cut 3 bases from V and 0 bases from J, with 9 bases between. CDR1 LGHNA and CDR2 YSLEER come from the germline V gene. The CDR3 DNA reads TGCGCCAGCAGCCACACGACTAGCTCCTACAATGAGCAGTTCTTC. Its translation is CASSHTTSSYNEQFF.

Concerning this clonotype: A read error may account for a junction end that differs from germline. This chain uses TRBV20-1 with TRBJ2-1; perhaps TRBD2 as D (5 bases). The CDR3 consists of 16 residues. Looked up from germline, CDR1 is DFQATT and CDR2 is SNEGSKA (reference sequence). DNA for the CDR3: TGCGGTGCTAGAAGCGGTAGGTTTGGCTCCTACAATGAGCAGTTCTTC. It yields the protein CGARSGRFGSYNEQFF.

Turning to this clonotype: One end of the junction does not line up with germline, which may come from a read error. This chain links TRBV29-1 with TRBJ2-5; D not resolved. Germline V gene lookup returns CDR1 SQVTM and CDR2 ANQGSEA. This CDR3 region has 12 residues. The DNA for the CDR3 is TGCAGCGTTGACAAGGAGCAAGAGACCCAGGACTTC. It specifies CSVDKEQETQDF.

The table lists this clonotype with many counts. The chain uses TRBV7-9 and TRBJ2-7; D call uncertain. Trimming shortened V by 1 base and J by 5 bases, and 3 bases separated the two germline ends. CDR1 is SEHNR, CDR2 FQNEAQ, per germline (reference sequence). The CDR3 runs to 11 residues. This CDR3 reads CASSLGDEQYF. The CDR3 nucleotides read TGTGCCAGCAGCTTAGGGGACGAGCAGTACTTC.

This clonotype was detected many times. CDR3 DNA sequence: TGCGCCAGCAGCCGTACAGTGTTGTCCTCCTACAATGAGCAGTTCTTC. Its protein product is CASSRTVLSSYNEQFF. The J gene is TRBJ2-1, the V gene TRBV5-1, with D unclear. Trimming stripped 4 bases from V and 0 bases from J, with 14 bases between. From germline, CDR1 is SGHRS and CDR2 YFSETQ. The CDR3 covers 16 residues.

This clonotype occurred many times. This chain uses TRBV27 with TRBJ1-1; D perhaps matches TRBD1 (6 bases). This CDR3 contains 15 residues. Germline V lookup: CDR1 MNHEY, CDR2 SMNVEV (reference sequence). V lost 1 base and J 7 bases, leaving 16 bases between the germline ends. Here the CDR3 reads CASSLFGGGEGEAFF. The CDR3 DNA sequence: TGTGCCAGCAGTTTATTCGGCGGGGGCGAGGGTGAAGCTTTCTTT.

This clonotype has at least ten counts. The chain joins TRBV6-4 to TRBJ2-3; 8 bases are shared with TRBD2. After removal of 2 bases from V and 4 bases from J, the junction contained 5 bases not matched to a gene. The CDR3 has 15 residues. Germline CDR1 and CDR2: MRHNA and SNTAGT. CDR3 region: CASSDRAGGSDTQYF. CDR3 DNA: TGTGCCAGCAGTGACCGCGCGGGGGGTTCAGATACGCAGTATTTT.

This clonotype came up many times. J is TRBJ2-7 and V is TRBV9; maybe TRBD1 (6 bases). Trimming cost V 4 bases and J 3 bases, with 23 bases left between them. CDR1 is SGDLS and CDR2 is YYNGEE in the germline V gene. This CDR3 is built from 17 residues. In nucleotides, the CDR3 is TGTGCCAGCAGCCCACCGATCTCGACAGGAGGACACTACGAGCAGTACTTC. Protein: CASSPPISTGGHYEQYF.

This clonotype occurred many times. The rearrangement uses TRBV15 and TRBJ1-1; D is ambiguous. The CDR3 consists of 16 residues. Germline CDR1 reads LNHNV; CDR2 reads YYDKDF (reference sequence). V lost 1 base and J lost 3, with 15 bases in between. CDR3 coding DNA: TGTGCCACCAGCAGAGTTGGGAGATCGGAGTACACTGAAGCTTTCTTT. Its protein product is CATSRVGRSEYTEAFF.

The rearrangement joins TRBV10-3 to TRBJ2-3, with D possibly being TRBD1 (5 bases). CDR3 size: 13 residues. Germline lookup yields CDR1 ENHRY and CDR2 SYGVKD. With 3 bases removed from V and 3 bases from J, the gap between germline ends came to 7 bases. CDR3 sequence (DNA): TGTGCCATCAGTGACAGGGAAACAGATACGCAGTATTTT. It specifies CAISDRETDTQYF.

Regarding this clonotype: It may be a read error: a sequence one base away is much more abundant. The chain employs TRBV7-9 and TRBJ2-5; perhaps TRBD2 as D (5 bases). The CDR3 sequence is 13 residues long. The germline V gene encodes CDR1 SEHNR and CDR2 FQNEAQ (reference sequence). The CDR3 region is CASGLDLQETQYF. The CDR3 DNA reads as TGTGCCAGCGGCTTGGACTTGCAAGAGACCCAGTACTTC. Based on the CDR3 plus reference TRBV7-9 and TRBJ2-5, the full variable domain is DTGVSQNPRHKITKRGQNVTFRCDPISEHNRLYWYRQTLGQGPEFLTYFQNEAQLEKSRLLSDRFSAERPKGSFSTLEIQRTEQGDSAMYLCASGLDLQETQYFGPGTRLLVL.

This clonotype was seen repeatedly, ten times or more. The V and J genes are TRBV5-4 and TRBJ2-5, with TRBD2 matching over 7 bases. This CDR3 has 14 amino acids. Germline CDR1 is SGHNT and CDR2 is YYREEE (reference sequence). Germline trimming cut 4 bases from V and 3 bases from J; bases unmatched to any gene: 6. CDR3 loop: CASSTGGSEETQYF. DNA of the CDR3: TGTGCCAGCAGCACGGGGGGATCTGAAGAGACCCAGTACTTC.

This clonotype was found many times. The V and J genes are TRBV5-1 and TRBJ2-6; no reliable D call. V was shortened by 4 bases and J by 0 bases, with 11 bases between the two germline ends. Germline V gene lookup returns CDR1 SGHRS and CDR2 YFSETQ. The CDR3 is 16 residues long. DNA for the CDR3: TGCGCCAGCAGCAGGGATTGGTCCTCTGGGGCCAACGTCCTGACTTTC. It specifies CASSRDWSSGANVLTF.

In its sample, this clonotype was seen many times. V and J are TRBV23-1 and TRBJ1-3; D gene uncertain. Being an ORF, TRBV23-1 has a function that is uncertain. CDR3 length: 14 amino acids. V dropped 5 bases and J dropped 0 bases, with 8 bases sitting between them. CDR3 sequence: CASSLPSSGNTIYF. CDR3 sequence (DNA): TGCGCCAGCAGTTTGCCGAGCTCTGGAAACACCATATATTTT.

A remark on this clonotype: This may arise from a read error, as a much more abundant clone is one base away. This chain connects TRBV5-1 to TRBJ1-5; a weak D match, TRBD1 (5 bases). This CDR3 is 15 amino acids long. CDR1 is SGHRS, CDR2 YFSETQ, per germline. V lost 4 bases and J 7 bases, leaving 18 bases between the germline ends. CDR3 amino acids: CASSLNDRLRQPQHF. The CDR3 nucleotides are TGCGCCAGCAGCCTTAACGACAGACTTCGGCAGCCCCAGCATTTT.

To note about this clonotype: A far larger clone is one base from this, pointing to a likely read error. The chain carries TRBV7-2 and TRBJ2-1; 9 bases match TRBD1. The V gene's germline CDR1 is SGHTA and CDR2 FQGNSA. The CDR3 extends over 14 amino acids. The CDR3 nucleotides are TGTGCCAGCAGCTCCGGGACAGGGAAAGGGGAGCGGTTCTTC. Translated: CASSSGTGKGERFF.

This clonotype appeared many times. This chain uses TRBV12-3 or TRBV12-4 with TRBJ2-3, with TRBD2 identical over 14 bases. The CDR3 has 16 amino acids. V dropped 4 bases and J dropped 4; count of bases not matched to a gene: 4. This chain's CDR3 is CASSSTSGGASDTQYF. As DNA, the CDR3 is TGTGCCAGCAGTTCGACTAGCGGGGGGGCATCAGATACGCAGTATTTT.

Judged by abundance, this clonotype is medium-sized (0.01 to 0.1%). CDR3 region: CASSEELRGDYNEQFF. The CDR3 nucleotides are TGTGCCAGCAGTGAAGAGTTGCGGGGGGATTACAATGAGCAGTTCTTC. J is TRBJ2-1 and V is TRBV25-1, with TRBD2 matching over 8 bases. With V trimmed by 2 bases and J by 4 bases, 7 bases remained unmatched. Germline CDR1 reads MGHDK; CDR2 reads SYGVNS. The CDR3 spans 16 residues.